The 27 T cell receptor beta chains below all came from one sample that was sequenced in a study of T cell responses to AZD1222 COVID-19 vaccine. Only in-frame clones appear in the TCRdb table, and some are missing; sequencing was by immunoSEQ multiplex PCR. This sample has about 130,000 clones, with about 93% found just once. This material consisted of peripheral blood, taken on day 0 of AZD1222 vaccination. These receptors were taken from an adult in good health.

The rearrangement joins TRBV19 to TRBJ2-7; D possibly matches TRBD1 or TRBD2 (5 bases each). The CDR3 covers 14 residues. Trimming shortened V by 6 bases and J by 5 bases, and 17 bases separated the two germline ends. The germline CDR1 and CDR2 sequences are LNHDA and SQIVND (reference sequence). CDR3 amino acids: CASSHEGRGNEQYF. The DNA of the CDR3 is TGTGCCAGTAGCCACGAGGGGAGAGGGAACGAGCAGTACTTC.

In its sample, this clone was seen once. The chain is built from TRBV4-2 and TRBJ1-4, with 8 bases fitting TRBD1. There are 13 residues in the CDR3. V was clipped by 8 bases and J by 8 bases; unmatched bases: 7. CDR1 is LGHNA, CDR2 YNFKEQ, per germline. In DNA form, the CDR3 reads TGTGCCAGCCGGGGACAGGAGGGCGAAAAACTGTTTTTT. Amino acids: CASRGQEGEKLFF.

The chain links TRBV7-2 to TRBJ2-4; 7 bases map to TRBD1. The CDR3 has 15 amino acids. V dropped 3 bases and J dropped 5; count of bases not matched to a gene: 7. Germline assignment: CDR1 SGHTA and CDR2 FQGNSA. As DNA, the CDR3 is TGTGCCAGCAGCTTTGTTAGTGGGACAGAAAACATTCAGTACTTC. Its protein product is CASSFVSGTENIQYF.

The chain carries TRBV24-1 and TRBJ2-3; D perhaps matches TRBD2 (5 bases). The CDR3 has 13 amino acids. Per germline, CDR1 KGHDR and CDR2 SFDVKD. Trimming took off 0 bases at V and 9 bases at J, with 9 bases between the two ends. CDR3: CATSDLWGDTQYF. DNA for the CDR3: TGTGCCACCAGTGATTTGTGGGGAGACACGCAGTATTTT.

The chain links TRBV7-9 to TRBJ1-1; possibly TRBD1 for D (6 bases). Germline CDR1 is SEHNR and CDR2 is FQNEAQ (reference sequence). V was cut by 2 bases and J by 6 bases, with 22 bases left in between. This CDR3 spans 17 amino acids. CDR3 sequence reads: CASSLLTGYPPQSEAFF. As DNA, the CDR3 is TGTGCCAGCAGCTTACTAACAGGGTACCCCCCCCAGTCTGAAGCTTTCTTT.

CDR3: CASSPREHSGNTIYF. Here the CDR3 DNA reads TGTGCCAGCAGTCCCAGGGAGCACTCTGGAAACACCATATATTTT. This rearrangement joins TRBV6-5 to TRBJ1-3, with D possibly being TRBD1 (5 bases). The length of the CDR3 is 15 residues. Germline-derived CDR1 and CDR2 are MNHEY and SVGAGI. Trimming stripped 5 bases from V and 0 bases from J, with 11 bases between.

V and J are TRBV18 and TRBJ1-5, with D perhaps matching TRBD1 (6 bases). V gave up 2 bases and J gave up 6 bases, with 17 bases separating them. Germline V CDR1 and CDR2: KGHSH, LQKENI. CDR3 length equals 16 residues. The chain's CDR3 is CASSPSVGGLRQPQHF. CDR3 in DNA: TGTGCCAGCTCACCATCAGTGGGGGGGCTGCGTCAGCCCCAGCATTTT.

The chain recombines TRBV5-8 with TRBJ1-4; TRBD1 might be the D (6 bases). Trimming took off 4 bases at V and 5 bases at J, with 15 bases between the two ends. This CDR3 contains 15 residues. Per the germline V gene, CDR1 is SGHTS and CDR2 is YDEGEE. CDR3 residues: CASSEDRRGNEKLFF. The CDR3, as DNA: TGTGCCAGCAGCGAAGACAGGAGGGGAAATGAAAAACTGTTTTTT.

With respect to this clone: Other DNA sequences of this sample code for an identical CDR3. The chain employs TRBV9 and TRBJ1-1; 10 nucleotides agree with TRBD1. The CDR3 loop spans 15 amino acids. Trimming cost V 3 bases and J 4 bases; bases outside gene matches: 6. Per the germline V gene, CDR1 is SGDLS and CDR2 is YYNGEE. Here the CDR3 reads CASSDPRTGGTEAFF. The CDR3 nucleotides read TGTGCCAGCAGCGACCCTCGGACAGGGGGCACTGAAGCTTTCTTT.

The chain combines TRBV7-8 with TRBJ2-7; no clear D. CDR1 is SGHVS and CDR2 is FQNEAQ in the germline V gene. The V gene lost 0 bases and the J gene lost 7 bases, with 22 bases spanning the gap. This CDR3 region has 17 residues. CDR3 amino acids: CASSLAPIISLPDEQYF. The CDR3, as DNA: TGTGCCAGCAGCTTAGCGCCGATAATCAGCCTCCCGGATGAGCAGTACTTC.

Only one count was recorded for this clone. This chain joins TRBV5-1 and TRBJ2-6; D is ambiguous. This CDR3 is 15 amino acids long. Trimming removed 1 base at V and 2 bases at J, with 7 bases between. CDR1 and CDR2 from the germline V gene are SGHRS and YFSETQ. CDR3 nucleotides: TGCGCCAGCAGCTTGCGGAGCACTGGGGCCAACGTCCTGACTTTC. This gives the protein CASSLRSTGANVLTF.

The rearrangement joins TRBV19 to TRBJ2-7, with D unresolved. Germline CDR1 and CDR2: LNHDA and SQIVND (reference sequence). The V gene lost 5 bases and the J gene lost 1 base, with 9 bases spanning the gap. The CDR3 spans 13 residues. The CDR3 DNA reads as TGTGCCAGTAGTGTAGGACGATCCTACGAGCAGTACTTC. This sequence encodes CASSVGRSYEQYF.

V usage is TRBV5-1 and J usage is TRBJ1-1, with TRBD1 matching over 10 bases. This CDR3 has 14 residues. The J segment lost 7 bases and the V segment lost 3 bases, leaving 6 bases of the junction unmatched. Germline V gene lookup returns CDR1 SGHRS and CDR2 YFSETQ. CDR3 sequence (DNA): TGCGCCAGCAGCTCAGGGACAGGGGAAAGTGAAGCTTTCTTT. Residues: CASSSGTGESEAFF.

This chain uses TRBV25-1 with TRBJ1-1; possible D gene TRBD1, 6 bases. Germline CDR1 is MGHDK and CDR2 is SYGVNS. V lost 1 base and J lost 5, with 20 bases in between. This CDR3 is 17 amino acids long. The CDR3 loop reads CASSESKGHWGGTEAFF. The CDR3 nucleotides read TGTGCCAGCAGTGAATCGAAGGGACACTGGGGAGGAACTGAAGCTTTCTTT.

The chain links TRBV5-4 to TRBJ1-6, with D possibly TRBD1 on 5 matching bases. This CDR3 has 13 residues. V was cut by 4 bases and J by 5 bases, with 7 bases left in between. Per germline, CDR1 SGHNT and CDR2 YYREEE (reference sequence). The CDR3 DNA sequence: TGTGCCAGCAGCGGGGCCGATAATTCACCCCTCCACTTT. This translates into CASSGADNSPLHF.

The chain recombines TRBV3-1 (or the pseudogene TRBV3-2) with TRBJ2-5; 8 bases agree with TRBD2. The V segment lost 5 bases and the J segment 5 bases; nucleotides outside the gene matches: 16. The CDR3 sequence is 17 residues long. From germline, CDR1 is LGHDT and CDR2 YNNKEL (reference sequence). CDR3 sequence (DNA): TGTGCCAGCAGCTTGACGGGCCTAGCGGGCCCTCGGGAGACCCAGTACTTC. It encodes CASSLTGLAGPRETQYF.

The rearrangement links TRBV21-1 to TRBJ1-1. TRBV21-1 is listed as a pseudogene. There are 9 residues in the CDR3. CDR3 protein: CASSNNRFF. The CDR3 DNA reads TGTGCCAGCAGCAATAACCGTTTCTTT.

This chain uses TRBV12-3 or TRBV12-4 with TRBJ2-1, with D possibly being TRBD1 (6 bases). This CDR3 region has 13 residues. Trimming cost V 6 bases and J 3 bases, with 9 bases left between them. CDR3 loop: CASSSDSYNEQFF. CDR3 nucleotide sequence: TGTGCCAGCAGCTCGGACAGCTACAATGAGCAGTTCTTC.

The chain couples TRBV7-8 to TRBJ1-1; D is undetermined. This CDR3 has 13 residues. V lost 0 bases and J 5 bases, leaving 7 bases between the germline ends. Looked up from germline, CDR1 is SGHVS and CDR2 is FQNEAQ. The CDR3 region has the DNA TGTGCCAGCAGCTTAGCGACGTATACTGAAGCTTTCTTT. Protein sequence: CASSLATYTEAFF.

V is TRBV19 and J is TRBJ2-7; the match to TRBD1 covers 7 bases. Germline-derived CDR1 and CDR2 are LNHDA and SQIVND (reference sequence). The CDR3 runs 15 residues. V shed 6 bases and J 0 bases; nucleotides not matched to a gene: 8. The CDR3 here is CASSGPTGSSYEQYF. CDR3 DNA sequence: TGTGCCAGTAGCGGTCCGACAGGGAGCTCCTACGAGCAGTACTTC.

This chain connects TRBV7-2 to TRBJ2-7, with 8 bases fitting TRBD2. CDR1 and CDR2 from the germline V gene are SGHTA and FQGNSA. There are 14 residues in the CDR3. V gave up 7 bases and J gave up 4 bases; unmatched junction bases: 9. This CDR3 is CASTTGTRSYEQYF. As DNA, the CDR3 is TGTGCCAGCACAACCGGGACTAGGAGTTACGAGCAGTACTTC. The whole variable domain, filled in from reference TRBV7-2 and TRBJ2-7, reads GAGVSQSPSNKVTEKGKDVELRCDPISGHTALYWYRQSLGQGLEFLIYFQGNSAPDKSGLPSDRFSAERTGGSVSTLTIQRTQQEDSAVYLCASTTGTRSYEQYFGPGTRLTVT.

The V call is TRBV29-1, the J call TRBJ2-1; D is possibly TRBD2 (7 bases). Germline V gene lookup returns CDR1 SQVTM and CDR2 ANQGSEA. The CDR3 runs to 18 residues. Trimming removed 0 bases from V and 8 bases from J, with 26 bases in between. The CDR3 here is CSVEEGRGGIQRVDEQFF. In DNA form, the CDR3 reads TGCAGCGTTGAAGAGGGGCGCGGGGGCATACAAAGGGTAGATGAGCAGTTCTTC.

The rearrangement joins TRBV6-5 to TRBJ2-5, with TRBD2 as a possible D gene (6 bases). V was shortened by 8 bases and J by 3 bases, with 16 bases between the two germline ends. Germline V gene lookup returns CDR1 MNHEY and CDR2 SVGAGI. This CDR3 spans 14 amino acids. This CDR3 reads CASSDWGLEETQYF. The CDR3 bases are TGTGCCAGCTCAGATTGGGGACTTGAAGAGACCCAGTACTTC.

The chain links TRBV7-8 to TRBJ2-7, with 8 positions matching TRBD1. CDR1 and CDR2 (germline): SGHVS, FQNEAQ. This CDR3 spans 15 amino acids. J lost 6 bases, V lost 1 base, and 8 bases had no gene match. CDR3 DNA sequence: TGTGCCAGCAGCTTAGTCCACAGGGGGAGTGGCGAGCAGTACTTC. As protein: CASSLVHRGSGEQYF.

This clone occurred once. The rearrangement joins TRBV4-1 to TRBJ2-2, with D unresolved. Per germline, CDR1 MGHRA and CDR2 YSYEKL. Trimming removed 5 bases at V and 2 bases at J, with 6 bases between. The CDR3 is made up of 13 amino acids. CDR3 sequence: CASSSENTGELFF. The CDR3, as DNA: TGCGCCAGCAGCTCAGAAAACACCGGGGAGCTGTTTTTT.

The table lists this clone with a count of one. The junction and the germline gene differ at one end; a read error may be behind it. The V call is TRBV7-7, the J call TRBJ2-7; D is unclear. CDR3 size: 12 residues. The germline CDR1 and CDR2 sequences are SSHAT and FNYEAQ (reference sequence). CDR3 sequence reads: CASSLCYYEQYF. The CDR3 DNA reads TGTGCTAGCAGTTTATGCTACTACGAGCAGTACTTC.

The chain is built from TRBV5-5 and TRBJ1-3; no clear D. Trimming left V 0 bases short and J 0 bases short, with 10 bases between. The CDR3 totals 16 residues. Germline values: CDR1 SGHKS, CDR2 YYEKEE (reference sequence). Here the CDR3 reads CASSLAGPTSGNTIYF. The CDR3 region has the DNA TGTGCCAGCAGCTTGGCCGGGCCCACCTCTGGAAACACCATATATTTT.